This T cell receptor beta chain emerged from a study of OX40 agonist ivuxolimab in advanced cancers. Study-level information: There were three patients with partial responses, one having hepatocellular carcinoma and two cutaneous melanoma.

Trimming removed 9 bases at V and 7 bases at J, with 16 bases between. Germline V lookup: CDR1 MNHEY, CDR2 SVGAGI. This CDR3 contains 13 residues. Only in-frame clones appear in the TCRdb table, and some are missing; sequencing was by immunoSEQ multiplex PCR. Here the sample spans around 60,000 clones, 82% being singletons. Blood sampling took place at baseline, cycle 4 day 1, and cycle 7 day 1. The sequence came from an adult with an advanced solid tumor such as melanoma, head and neck, liver or kidney cancer. Source: CD4+ or CD8+ T cells sorted from blood, taken in a trial of the OX40 agonist ivuxolimab. V gene TRBV6-5 combines with J gene TRBJ1-5; D not certain. The CDR3 loop is CASSRTYKQPQHF. The CDR3 coding sequence is TGTGCCAGTTCACGGACGTATAAGCAGCCCCAGCATTTT.